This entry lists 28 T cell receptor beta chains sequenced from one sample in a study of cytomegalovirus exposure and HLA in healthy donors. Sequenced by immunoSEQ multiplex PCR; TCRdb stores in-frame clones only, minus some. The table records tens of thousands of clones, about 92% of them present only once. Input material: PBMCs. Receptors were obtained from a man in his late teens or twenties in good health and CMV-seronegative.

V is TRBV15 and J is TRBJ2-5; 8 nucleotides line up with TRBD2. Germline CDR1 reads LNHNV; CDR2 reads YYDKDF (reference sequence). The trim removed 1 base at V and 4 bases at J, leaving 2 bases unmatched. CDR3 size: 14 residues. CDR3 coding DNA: TGTGCCACCAGCAGAGCGGGAGGGCCAGAGACCCAGTACTTC. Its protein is CATSRAGGPETQYF.

The CDR3: CASSRTSGSGGTEAFF. The CDR3, as DNA: TGTGCCAGCAGTAGAACTTCAGGGTCGGGTGGCACTGAAGCTTTCTTT. This chain uses TRBV25-1 with TRBJ1-1; a weak D match, TRBD1 (5 bases). Deletions cut 5 bases from V and 4 bases from J, with 20 bases between. In germline, CDR1 is MGHDK, CDR2 SYGVNS. This CDR3 region has 16 residues.

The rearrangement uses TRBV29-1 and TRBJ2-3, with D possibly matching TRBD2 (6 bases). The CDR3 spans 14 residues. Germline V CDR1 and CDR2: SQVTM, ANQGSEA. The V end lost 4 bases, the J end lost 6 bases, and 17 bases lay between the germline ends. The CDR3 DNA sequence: TGCAGCGTTGGAGGAAGGGCGGGGAGGGATACGCAGTATTTT. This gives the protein CSVGGRAGRDTQYF.

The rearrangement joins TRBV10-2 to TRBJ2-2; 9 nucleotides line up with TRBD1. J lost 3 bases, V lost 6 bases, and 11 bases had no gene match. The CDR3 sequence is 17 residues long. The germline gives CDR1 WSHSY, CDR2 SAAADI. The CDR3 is CASSEPTGGADTGELFF. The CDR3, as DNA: TGCGCCAGCAGCGAGCCAACAGGGGGCGCGGACACCGGGGAGCTGTTTTTT.

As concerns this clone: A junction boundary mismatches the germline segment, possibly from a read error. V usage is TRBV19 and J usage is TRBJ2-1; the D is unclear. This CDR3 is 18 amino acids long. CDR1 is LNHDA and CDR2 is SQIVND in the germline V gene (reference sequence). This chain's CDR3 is CASSIVKYRLSSYNEQLF. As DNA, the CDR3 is TGTGCCAGTAGTATAGTAAAGTACAGATTAAGCTCCTACAATGAGCAGCTCTTC.

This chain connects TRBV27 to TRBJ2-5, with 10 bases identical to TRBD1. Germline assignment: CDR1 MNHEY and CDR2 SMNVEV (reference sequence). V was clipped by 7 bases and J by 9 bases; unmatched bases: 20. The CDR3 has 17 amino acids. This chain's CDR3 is CASTSRRTGTGADAQYF. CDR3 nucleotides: TGTGCCAGCACCTCACGCCGGACCGGGACAGGGGCAGATGCCCAGTACTTC.

CDR3: CASSPGVTTGPGYTF. The CDR3 DNA follows: TGTGCCAGCAGCCCCGGGGTGACGACAGGGCCTGGCTACACCTTC. This rearrangement joins TRBV7-9 to TRBJ1-2; 7 nucleotides align to TRBD1. Germline CDR1 is SEHNR and CDR2 is FQNEAQ (reference sequence). The length of the CDR3 is 15 residues. V trimming: 5 bases; J trimming: 7 bases; junction bases outside the gene matches: 13.

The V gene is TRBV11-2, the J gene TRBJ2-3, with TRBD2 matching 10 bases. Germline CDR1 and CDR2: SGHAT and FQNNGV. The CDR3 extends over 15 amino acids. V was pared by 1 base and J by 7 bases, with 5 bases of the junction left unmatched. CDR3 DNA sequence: TGTGCCAGCAGCTTAGTACTAGCGGGGCGAAATACGCAGTATTTT. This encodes CASSLVLAGRNTQYF.

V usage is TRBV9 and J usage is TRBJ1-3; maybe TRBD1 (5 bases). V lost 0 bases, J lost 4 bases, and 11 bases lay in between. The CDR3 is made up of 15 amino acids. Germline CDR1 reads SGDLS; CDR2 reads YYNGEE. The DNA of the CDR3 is TGTGCCAGCAGCGTAGAAGGGGCGTGGGGAAACACCATATATTTT. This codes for CASSVEGAWGNTIYF.

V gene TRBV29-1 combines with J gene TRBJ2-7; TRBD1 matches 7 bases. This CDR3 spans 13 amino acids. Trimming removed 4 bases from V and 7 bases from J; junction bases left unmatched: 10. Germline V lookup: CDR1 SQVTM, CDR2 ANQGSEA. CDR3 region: CSVVRGRSGEQYF. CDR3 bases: TGCAGCGTTGTGAGGGGGCGATCGGGGGAGCAGTACTTC.

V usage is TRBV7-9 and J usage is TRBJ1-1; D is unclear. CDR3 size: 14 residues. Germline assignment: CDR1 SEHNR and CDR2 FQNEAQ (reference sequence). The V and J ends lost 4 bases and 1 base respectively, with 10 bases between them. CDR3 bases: TGTGCCAGCAGCTACCCACAGAGGAACACTGAAGCTTTCTTT. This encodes CASSYPQRNTEAFF.

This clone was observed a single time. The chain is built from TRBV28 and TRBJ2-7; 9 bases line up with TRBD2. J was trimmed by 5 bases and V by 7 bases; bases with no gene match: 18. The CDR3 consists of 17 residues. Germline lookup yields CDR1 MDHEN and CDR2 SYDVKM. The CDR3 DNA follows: TGTGCCAGCAAACGGGGCGGGAGGGCCACGAGAGACAACGAGCAGTACTTC. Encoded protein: CASKRGGRATRDNEQYF.

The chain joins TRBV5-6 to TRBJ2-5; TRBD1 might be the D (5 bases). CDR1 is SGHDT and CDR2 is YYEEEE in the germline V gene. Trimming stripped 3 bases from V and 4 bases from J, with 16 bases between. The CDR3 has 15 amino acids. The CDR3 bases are TGTGCCAGCAGCTCCCAAAGGGGAAACGTAGAGACCCAGTACTTC. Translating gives CASSSQRGNVETQYF.

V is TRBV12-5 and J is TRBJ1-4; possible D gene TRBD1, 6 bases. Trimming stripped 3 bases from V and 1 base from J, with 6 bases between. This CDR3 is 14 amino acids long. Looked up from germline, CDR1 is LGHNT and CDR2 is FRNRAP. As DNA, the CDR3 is TGTGCTAGTGGTTTACAGGGAACTAATGAAAAACTGTTTTTT. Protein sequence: CASGLQGTNEKLFF.

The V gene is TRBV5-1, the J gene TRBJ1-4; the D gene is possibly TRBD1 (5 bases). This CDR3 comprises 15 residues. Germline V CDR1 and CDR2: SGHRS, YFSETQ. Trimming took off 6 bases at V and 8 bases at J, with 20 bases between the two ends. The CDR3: CASTSHGGDWEKLFF. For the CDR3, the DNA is TGCGCCAGCACCTCCCACGGGGGGGATTGGGAAAAACTGTTTTTT.

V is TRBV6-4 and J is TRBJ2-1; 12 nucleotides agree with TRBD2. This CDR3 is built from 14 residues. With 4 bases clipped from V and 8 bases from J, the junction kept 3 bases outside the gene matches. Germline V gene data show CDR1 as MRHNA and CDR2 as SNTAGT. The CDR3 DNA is TGTGCCAGCAGTGGGACTAGCGGGGTCGATGAGCAGTTCTTC. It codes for CASSGTSGVDEQFF.

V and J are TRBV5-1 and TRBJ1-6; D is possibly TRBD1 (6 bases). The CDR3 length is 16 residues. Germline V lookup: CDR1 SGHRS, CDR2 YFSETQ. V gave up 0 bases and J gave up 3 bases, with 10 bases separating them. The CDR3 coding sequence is TGCGCCAGCAGCTTGGCCGGGGGGCTCTATAATTCACCCCTCCACTTT. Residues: CASSLAGGLYNSPLHF. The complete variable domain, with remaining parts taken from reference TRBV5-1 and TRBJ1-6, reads KAGVTQTPRYLIKTRGQQVTLSCSPISGHRSVSWYQQTPGQGLQFLFEYFSETQRNKGNFPGRFSGRQFSNSRSEMNVSTLELGDSALYLCASSLAGGLYNSPLHFGNGTRLTVT.

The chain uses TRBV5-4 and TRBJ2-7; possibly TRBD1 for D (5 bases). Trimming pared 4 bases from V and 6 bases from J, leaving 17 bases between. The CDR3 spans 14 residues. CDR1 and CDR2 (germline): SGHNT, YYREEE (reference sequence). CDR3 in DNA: TGTGCCAGCAGCCCTGACGTAAAAGGGGTCGAGCAGTACTTC. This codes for CASSPDVKGVEQYF.

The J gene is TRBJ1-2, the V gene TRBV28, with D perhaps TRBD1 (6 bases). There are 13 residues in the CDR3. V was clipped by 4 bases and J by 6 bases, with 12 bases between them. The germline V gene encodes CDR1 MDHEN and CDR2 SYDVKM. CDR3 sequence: CASSSQGQNGYTF. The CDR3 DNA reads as TGTGCCAGCAGTTCCCAAGGACAGAATGGCTACACCTTC.

The CDR3 coding sequence is TGCAGCGTTGAGGTCCCTGCGGGAGTTGTCAAAAACATTCAGTACTTC. Protein product: CSVEVPAGVVKNIQYF. V and J are TRBV29-1 and TRBJ2-4; 7 bases map to TRBD2. The length of the CDR3 is 16 residues. V dropped 3 bases and J dropped 3; count of bases not matched to a gene: 11. Germline CDR1 reads SQVTM; CDR2 reads ANQGSEA.

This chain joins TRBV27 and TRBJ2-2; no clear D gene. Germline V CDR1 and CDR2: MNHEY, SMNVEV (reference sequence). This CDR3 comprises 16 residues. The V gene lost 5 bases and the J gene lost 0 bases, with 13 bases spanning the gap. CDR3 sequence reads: CASSRDTSANTGELFF. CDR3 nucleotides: TGTGCCAGCAGTCGCGACACCTCCGCGAACACCGGGGAGCTGTTTTTT.

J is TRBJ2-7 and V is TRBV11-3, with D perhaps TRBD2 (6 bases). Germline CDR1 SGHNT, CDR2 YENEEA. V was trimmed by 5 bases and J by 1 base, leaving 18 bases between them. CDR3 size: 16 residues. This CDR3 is CASSRGGTGLSYEQYF. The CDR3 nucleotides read TGTGCCAGCAGCCGGGGCGGTACAGGACTATCCTACGAGCAGTACTTC.

Here the CDR3 reads CASSPDEGIDPAFF. CDR3 nucleotides: TGTGCCAGCTCACCCGACGAGGGAATAGATCCAGCTTTCTTT. The chain has TRBV18 and TRBJ1-1; D remains unclear. V was shortened by 3 bases and J by 10 bases, with 18 bases between the two germline ends. CDR1 is KGHSH, CDR2 LQKENI, per germline. The CDR3 extends over 14 amino acids.

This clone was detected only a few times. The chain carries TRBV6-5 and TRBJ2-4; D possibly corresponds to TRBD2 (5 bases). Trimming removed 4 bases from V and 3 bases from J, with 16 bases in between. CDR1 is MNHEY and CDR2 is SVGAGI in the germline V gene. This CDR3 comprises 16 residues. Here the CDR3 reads CASSSLGDWGKNIQYF. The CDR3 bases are TGTGCCAGCAGTTCTTTGGGAGACTGGGGCAAAAACATTCAGTACTTC.

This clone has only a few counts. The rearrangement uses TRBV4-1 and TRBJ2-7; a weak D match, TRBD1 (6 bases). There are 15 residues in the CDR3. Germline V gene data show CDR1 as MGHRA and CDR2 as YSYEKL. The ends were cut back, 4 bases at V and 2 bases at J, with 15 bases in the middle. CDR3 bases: TGCGCCAGCAGCCTTTACGGCACAGGGCCCTACGAGCAGTACTTC. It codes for CASSLYGTGPYEQYF.

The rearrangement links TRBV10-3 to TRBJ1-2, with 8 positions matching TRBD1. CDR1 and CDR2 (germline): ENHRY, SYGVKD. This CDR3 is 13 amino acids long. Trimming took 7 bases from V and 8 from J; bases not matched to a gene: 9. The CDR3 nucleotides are TGTGCCATCACCTTGACAGGGGACCGCGGCTACACCTTC. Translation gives CAITLTGDRGYTF.

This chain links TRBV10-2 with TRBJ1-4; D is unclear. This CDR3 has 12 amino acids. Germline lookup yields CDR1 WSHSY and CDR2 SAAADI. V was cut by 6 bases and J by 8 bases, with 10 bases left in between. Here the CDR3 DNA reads TGCGCCAGCAGGTCGCCTGCGGAAAAACTGTTTTTT. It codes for CASRSPAEKLFF.

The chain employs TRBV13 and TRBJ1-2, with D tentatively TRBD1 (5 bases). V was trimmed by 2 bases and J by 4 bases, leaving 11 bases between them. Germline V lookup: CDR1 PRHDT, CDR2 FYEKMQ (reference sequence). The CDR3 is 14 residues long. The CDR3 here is CASSLMAGIYGYTF. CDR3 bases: TGTGCCAGCAGCTTAATGGCAGGGATCTATGGCTACACCTTC.